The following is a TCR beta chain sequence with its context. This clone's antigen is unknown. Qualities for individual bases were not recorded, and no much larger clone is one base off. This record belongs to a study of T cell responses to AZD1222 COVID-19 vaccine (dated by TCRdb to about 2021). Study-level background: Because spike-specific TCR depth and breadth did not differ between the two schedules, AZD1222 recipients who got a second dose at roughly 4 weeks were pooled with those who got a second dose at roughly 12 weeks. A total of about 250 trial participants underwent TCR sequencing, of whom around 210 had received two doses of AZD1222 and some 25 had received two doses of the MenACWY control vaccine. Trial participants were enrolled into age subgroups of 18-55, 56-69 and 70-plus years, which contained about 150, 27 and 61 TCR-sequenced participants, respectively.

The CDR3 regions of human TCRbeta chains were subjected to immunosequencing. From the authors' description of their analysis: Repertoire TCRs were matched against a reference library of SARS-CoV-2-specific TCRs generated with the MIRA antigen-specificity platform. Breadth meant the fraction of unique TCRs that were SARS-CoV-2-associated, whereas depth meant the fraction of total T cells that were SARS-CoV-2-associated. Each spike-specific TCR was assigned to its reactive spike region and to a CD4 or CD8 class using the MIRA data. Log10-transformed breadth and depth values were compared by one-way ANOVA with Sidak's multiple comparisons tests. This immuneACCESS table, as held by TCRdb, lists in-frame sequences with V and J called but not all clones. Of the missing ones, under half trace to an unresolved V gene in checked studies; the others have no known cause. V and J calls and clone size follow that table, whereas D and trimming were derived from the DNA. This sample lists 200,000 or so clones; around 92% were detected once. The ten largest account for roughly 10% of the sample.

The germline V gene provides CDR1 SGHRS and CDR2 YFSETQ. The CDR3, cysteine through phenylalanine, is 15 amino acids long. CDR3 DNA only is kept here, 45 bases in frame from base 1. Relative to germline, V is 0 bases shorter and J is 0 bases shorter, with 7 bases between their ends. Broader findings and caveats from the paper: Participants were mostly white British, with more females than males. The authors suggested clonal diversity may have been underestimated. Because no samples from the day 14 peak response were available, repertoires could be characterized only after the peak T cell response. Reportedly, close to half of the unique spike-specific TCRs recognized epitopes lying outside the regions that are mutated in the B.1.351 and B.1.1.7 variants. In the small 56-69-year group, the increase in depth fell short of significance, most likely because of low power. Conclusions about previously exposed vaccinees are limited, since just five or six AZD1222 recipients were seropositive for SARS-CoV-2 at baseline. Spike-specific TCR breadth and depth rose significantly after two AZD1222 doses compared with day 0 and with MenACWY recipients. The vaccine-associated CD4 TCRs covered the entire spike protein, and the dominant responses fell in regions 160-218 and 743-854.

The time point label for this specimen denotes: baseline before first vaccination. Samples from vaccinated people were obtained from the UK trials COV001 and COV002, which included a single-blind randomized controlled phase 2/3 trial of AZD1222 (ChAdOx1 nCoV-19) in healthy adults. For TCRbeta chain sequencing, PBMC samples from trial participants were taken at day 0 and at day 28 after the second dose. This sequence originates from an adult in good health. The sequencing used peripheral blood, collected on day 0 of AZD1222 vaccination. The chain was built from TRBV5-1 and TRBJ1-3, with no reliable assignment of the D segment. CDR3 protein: CASSLADVSGNTIYF. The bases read TGCGCCAGCAGCTTGGCCGACGTCTCTGGAAACACCATATATTTT.